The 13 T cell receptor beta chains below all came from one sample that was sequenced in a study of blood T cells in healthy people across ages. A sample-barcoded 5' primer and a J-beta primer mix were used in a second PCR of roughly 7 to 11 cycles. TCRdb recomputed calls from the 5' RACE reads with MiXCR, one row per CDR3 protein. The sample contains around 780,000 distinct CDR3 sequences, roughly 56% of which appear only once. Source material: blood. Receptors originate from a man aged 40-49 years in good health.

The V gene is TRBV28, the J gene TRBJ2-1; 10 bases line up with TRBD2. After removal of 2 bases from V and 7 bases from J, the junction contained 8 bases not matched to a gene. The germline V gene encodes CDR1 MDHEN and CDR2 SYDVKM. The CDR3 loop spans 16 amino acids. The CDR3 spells CASSLVLAGVINEQFF. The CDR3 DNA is TGTGCCAGCAGTTTAGTTCTAGCGGGAGTTATAAATGAGCAGTTCTTC. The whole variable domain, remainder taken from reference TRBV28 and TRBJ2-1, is DVKVTQSSRYLVKRTGEKVFLECVQDMDHENMFWYRQDPGLGLRLIYFSYDVKMKEKGDIPEGYSVSREKKERFSLILESASTNQTSMYLCASSLVLAGVINEQFFGPGTRLTVL.

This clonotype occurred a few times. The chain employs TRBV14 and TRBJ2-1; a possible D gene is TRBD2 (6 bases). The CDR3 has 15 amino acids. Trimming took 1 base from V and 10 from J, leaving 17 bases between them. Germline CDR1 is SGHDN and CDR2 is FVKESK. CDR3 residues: CASSQGVGGTEEQFF. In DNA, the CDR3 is TGTGCCAGCAGCCAAGGAGTTGGCGGGACGGAGGAGCAGTTCTTC.

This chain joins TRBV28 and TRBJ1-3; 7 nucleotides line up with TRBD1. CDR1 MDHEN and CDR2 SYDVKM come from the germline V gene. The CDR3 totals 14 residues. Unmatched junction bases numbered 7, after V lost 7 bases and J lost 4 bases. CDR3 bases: TGTGCCAGCACCCAGGGGGTATCAGGAAACACCATATATTTT. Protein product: CASTQGVSGNTIYF.

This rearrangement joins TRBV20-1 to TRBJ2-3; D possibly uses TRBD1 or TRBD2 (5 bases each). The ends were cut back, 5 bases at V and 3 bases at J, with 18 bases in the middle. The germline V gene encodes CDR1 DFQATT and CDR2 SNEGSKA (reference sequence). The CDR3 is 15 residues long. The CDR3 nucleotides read TGCAGTGCTCCAGGGACGAGGGGCAGGACAGATACGCAGTATTTT. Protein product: CSAPGTRGRTDTQYF.

This CDR3 reads CSVDQAGGETQYF. The CDR3 bases are TGCAGCGTTGATCAGGCCGGCGGCGAGACCCAGTACTTC. The gene calls are TRBV29-1 and TRBJ2-5; D not resolved. Per the germline V gene, CDR1 is SQVTM and CDR2 is ANQGSEA. The CDR3 contains 13 residues. The germline V and J ends were trimmed by 3 bases and 5 bases, with 13 bases remaining between them.

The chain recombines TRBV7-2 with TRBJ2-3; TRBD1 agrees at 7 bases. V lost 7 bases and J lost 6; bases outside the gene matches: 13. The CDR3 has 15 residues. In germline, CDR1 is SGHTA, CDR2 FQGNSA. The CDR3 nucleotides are TGTGCCAGCACCTTGGGACAGTCGGGTGGGGATACGCAGTATTTT. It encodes CASTLGQSGGDTQYF.

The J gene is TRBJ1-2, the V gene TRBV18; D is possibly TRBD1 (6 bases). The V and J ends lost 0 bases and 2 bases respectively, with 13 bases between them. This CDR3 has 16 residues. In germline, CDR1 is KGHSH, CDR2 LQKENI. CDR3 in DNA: TGTGCCAGCTCACCACCCGGGAGGGGGACCAACTATGGCTACACCTTC. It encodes CASSPPGRGTNYGYTF.

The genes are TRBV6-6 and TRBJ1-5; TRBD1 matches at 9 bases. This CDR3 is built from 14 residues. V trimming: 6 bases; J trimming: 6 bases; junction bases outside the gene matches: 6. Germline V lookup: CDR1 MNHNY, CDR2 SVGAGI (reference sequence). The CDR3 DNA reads TGTGCCAGCAGGGAAGACAGGGGGAGTCAGCCCCAGCATTTT. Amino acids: CASREDRGSQPQHF.

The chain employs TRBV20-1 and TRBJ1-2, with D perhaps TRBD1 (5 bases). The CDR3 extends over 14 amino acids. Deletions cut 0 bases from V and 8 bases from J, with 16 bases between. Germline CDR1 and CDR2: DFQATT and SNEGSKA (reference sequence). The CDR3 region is CSAREGKAGEGYTF. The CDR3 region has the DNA TGCAGTGCTAGAGAAGGAAAGGCGGGGGAGGGCTACACCTTC.

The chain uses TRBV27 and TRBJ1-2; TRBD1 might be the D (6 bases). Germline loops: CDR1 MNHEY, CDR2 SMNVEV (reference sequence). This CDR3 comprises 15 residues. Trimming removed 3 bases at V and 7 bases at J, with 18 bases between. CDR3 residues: CASSFGEQGTFGYTF. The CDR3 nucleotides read TGTGCCAGCAGTTTTGGGGAACAGGGAACTTTTGGCTACACCTTC.

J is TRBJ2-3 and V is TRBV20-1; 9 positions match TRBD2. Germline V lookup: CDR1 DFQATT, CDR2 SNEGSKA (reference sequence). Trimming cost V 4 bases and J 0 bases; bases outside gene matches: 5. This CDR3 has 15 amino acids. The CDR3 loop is CSAKILAGSTDTQYF. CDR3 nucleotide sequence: TGCAGTGCTAAGATCCTAGCGGGGAGCACAGATACGCAGTATTTT.

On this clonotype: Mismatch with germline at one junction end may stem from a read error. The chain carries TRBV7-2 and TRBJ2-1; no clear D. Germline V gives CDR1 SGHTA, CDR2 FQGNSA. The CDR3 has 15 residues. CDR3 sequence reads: CASGLGYASHNEQFF. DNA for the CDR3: TGTGCCAGCGGCTTAGGGTACGCCTCCCACAATGAGCAGTTCTTC.

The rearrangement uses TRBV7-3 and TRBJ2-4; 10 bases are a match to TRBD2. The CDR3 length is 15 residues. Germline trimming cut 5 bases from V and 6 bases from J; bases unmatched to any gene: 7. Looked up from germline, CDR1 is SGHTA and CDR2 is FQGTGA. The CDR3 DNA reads TGTGCCAGCAGCAGTAGCGGGAGGAATCTAAACATTCAGTACTTC. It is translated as CASSSSGRNLNIQYF.